This T cell receptor (beta chain) was recorded in a study of blood T cells in healthy people across ages. Study conclusions and caveats: Total diversity from one million sequenced T cells was likely underestimated. Long-lived donors exceeded aged donors in naive CD4+ cells and diversity. Higher naive T cell percentage went strongly together with higher TCR beta diversity.

Germline V gene lookup returns CDR1 SQVTM and CDR2 ANQGSEA. The V and J ends lost 4 bases and 7 bases respectively, with 11 bases between them. The CDR3 covers 13 residues. About this clonotype itself: The antigen is undetermined.

Sample-barcoded 5' priming and a J-beta primer mix drove a second PCR of about 7 to 11 cycles. TCRdb reprocessed the 5' RACE reads with MiXCR, giving one entry per CDR3 protein. This sample has roughly 680,000 distinct CDR3 sequences, with 20% to 25% found just once. Sequenced: blood. This TCR derives from a man aged 65 to 85 in good health. The chain joins TRBV29-1 to TRBJ1-6, with D possibly TRBD1 on 5 matching bases. For the CDR3, the DNA is TGCAGCGTTGGTCAGGGTAGGAATTCACCCCTCCACTTT. This translates into CSVGQGRNSPLHF. Looking up the rest from reference TRBV29-1 and TRBJ1-6 gives the full variable domain: SAVISQKPSRDICQRGTSLTIQCQVDSQVTMMFWYRQQPGQSLTLIATANQGSEATYESGFVIDKFPISRPNLTFSTLTVSNMSPEDSSIYLCSVGQGRNSPLHFGNGTRLTVT.